What follows are 4 T cell receptor beta chains derived from one specimen sequenced in a study of tumor and adjacent non-tumor tissue in lung cancer. RNA was extracted from bulk tissue without any cell sorting. The library came from three nested PCR rounds adapted from ARM-PCR protocols. TCRdb passed the multiplex PCR reads through MiXCR, listing each CDR3 protein once. The sample consists of 130,000 or so distinct CDR3 sequences, around three fifths of them appearing once. Sequencing was carried out using lung tumor tissue. These receptors were collected from a man aged 30 to 45 with non-small cell lung cancer.

In regard to this clonotype: A read error may be the cause here, since a much bigger clone is one base away. The chain employs TRBV12-3 or TRBV12-4 and TRBJ1-2; TRBD1 agrees at 9 bases. This CDR3 has 13 amino acids. The CDR3 loop reads CTSRLQGAEGYTF. CDR3 sequence (DNA): TGTACCAGCAGGTTACAGGGGGCGGAGGGCTACACCTTC.

This clonotype was seen a handful of times. The rearrangement joins TRBV5-4 to TRBJ2-2, with 11 bases identical to TRBD2. CDR1 is SGHNT and CDR2 is YYREEE in the germline V gene (reference sequence). V shed 2 bases and J 5 bases; nucleotides not matched to a gene: 2. The CDR3 covers 15 residues. CDR3 nucleotides: TGTGCCAGCAGCTTTAGGACTAGCGGGACCGGGGAGCTGTTTTTT. Amino acid sequence: CASSFRTSGTGELFF.

This clonotype was seen once. Relative to the germline gene, one junction end is altered; a read error may explain this. The chain uses TRBV5-1 and TRBJ2-2, with 13 bases lining up with TRBD2. CDR3 length: 19 amino acids. Germline V gene sequence: CDR1 SGHRS, CDR2 YFSETQ. CDR3 DNA sequence: TGCGCCAGCAGCTTGTTGTGGACTAGCGGGAGTCTGAGCCCCTGGGAGCTCTTTTTT. Protein sequence: CASSLLWTSGSLSPWELFF.

This clonotype was counted only a few times. The rearrangement links TRBV7-9 to TRBJ2-3; 11 bases are shared with TRBD2. After removal of 5 bases from V and 4 bases from J, the junction contained 11 bases not matched to a gene. Germline V gene data show CDR1 as SEHNR and CDR2 as FQNEAQ (reference sequence). The CDR3 consists of 17 residues. This CDR3 is CASSPLAGGEGSDTQYF. CDR3 DNA: TGTGCCAGCAGCCCGCTAGCGGGGGGCGAGGGATCAGATACGCAGTATTTT.